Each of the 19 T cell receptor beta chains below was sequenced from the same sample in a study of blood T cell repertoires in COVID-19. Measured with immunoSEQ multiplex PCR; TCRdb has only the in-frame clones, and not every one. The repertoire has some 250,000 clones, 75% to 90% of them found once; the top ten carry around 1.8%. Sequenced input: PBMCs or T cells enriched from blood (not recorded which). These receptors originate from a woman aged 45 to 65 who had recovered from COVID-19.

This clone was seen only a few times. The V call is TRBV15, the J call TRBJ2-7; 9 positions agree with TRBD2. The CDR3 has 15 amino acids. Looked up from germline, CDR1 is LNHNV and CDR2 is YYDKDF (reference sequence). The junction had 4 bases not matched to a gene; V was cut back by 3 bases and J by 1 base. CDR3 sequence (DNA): TGTGCCACCAGCAGCGGCGGGGGGGATTCCTACGAGCAGTACTTC. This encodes CATSSGGGDSYEQYF.

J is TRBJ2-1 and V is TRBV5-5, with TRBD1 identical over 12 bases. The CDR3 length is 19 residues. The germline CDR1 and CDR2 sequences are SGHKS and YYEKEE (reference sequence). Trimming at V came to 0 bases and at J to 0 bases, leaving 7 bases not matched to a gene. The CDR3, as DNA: TGTGCCAGCAGCTTGGTGGGGACAGGGGGCCTGAGCTCCTACAATGAGCAGTTCTTC. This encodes CASSLVGTGGLSSYNEQFF.

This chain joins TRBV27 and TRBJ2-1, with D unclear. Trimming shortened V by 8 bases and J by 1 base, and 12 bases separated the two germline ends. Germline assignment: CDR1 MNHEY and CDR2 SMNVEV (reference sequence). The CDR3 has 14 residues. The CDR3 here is CASGHDSSYNEQFF. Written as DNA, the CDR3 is TGTGCCAGCGGTCATGACTCGTCCTACAATGAGCAGTTCTTC.

CDR3 region: CASRQGQVVHNSPLHF. Written as DNA, the CDR3 is TGTGCCAGCAGACAAGGACAGGTTGTACATAATTCACCCCTCCACTTT. The chain has TRBV27 and TRBJ1-6; 7 positions agree with TRBD1. CDR3 length: 16 amino acids. V lost 6 bases and J lost 5; bases outside the gene matches: 10. Looked up from germline, CDR1 is MNHEY and CDR2 is SMNVEV (reference sequence).

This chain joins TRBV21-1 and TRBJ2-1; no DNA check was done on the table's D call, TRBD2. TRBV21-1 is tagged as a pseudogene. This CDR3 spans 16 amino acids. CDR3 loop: CASSKPGLAGANEQFF. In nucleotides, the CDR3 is TGTGCCAGCAGCAAACCCGGGCTAGCGGGAGCCAATGAGCAGTTCTTC.

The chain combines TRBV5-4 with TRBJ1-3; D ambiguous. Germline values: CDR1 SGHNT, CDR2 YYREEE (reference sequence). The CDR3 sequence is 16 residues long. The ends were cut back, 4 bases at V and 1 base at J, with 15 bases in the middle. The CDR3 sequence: CASSHDRGSSGNTIYF. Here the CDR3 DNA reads TGTGCCAGCAGCCATGACCGGGGTTCATCTGGAAACACCATATATTTT.

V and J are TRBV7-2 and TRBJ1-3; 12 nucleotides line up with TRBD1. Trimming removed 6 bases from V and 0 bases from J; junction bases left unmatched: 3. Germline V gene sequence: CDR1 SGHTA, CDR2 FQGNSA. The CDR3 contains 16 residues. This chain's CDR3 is CASRGQGALSGNTIYF. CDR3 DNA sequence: TGTGCCAGCAGGGGACAGGGGGCACTCTCTGGAAACACCATATATTTT.

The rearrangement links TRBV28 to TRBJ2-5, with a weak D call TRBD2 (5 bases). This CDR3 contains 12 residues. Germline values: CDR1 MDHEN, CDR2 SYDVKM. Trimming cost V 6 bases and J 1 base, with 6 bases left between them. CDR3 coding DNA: TGTGCCAGCAGGAGGGCCCAAGAGACCCAGTACTTC. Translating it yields CASRRAQETQYF.

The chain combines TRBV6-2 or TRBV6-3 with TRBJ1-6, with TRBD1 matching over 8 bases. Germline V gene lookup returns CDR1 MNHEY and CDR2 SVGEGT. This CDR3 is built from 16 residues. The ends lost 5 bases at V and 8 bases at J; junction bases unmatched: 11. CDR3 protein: CASSPIQGEEDSPLHF. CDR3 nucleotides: TGTGCCAGCAGTCCAATACAGGGGGAAGAGGATTCACCCCTCCACTTT.

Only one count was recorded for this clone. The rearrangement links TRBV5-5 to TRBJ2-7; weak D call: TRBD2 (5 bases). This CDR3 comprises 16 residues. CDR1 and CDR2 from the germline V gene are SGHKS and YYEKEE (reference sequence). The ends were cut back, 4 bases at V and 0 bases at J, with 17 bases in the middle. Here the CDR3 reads CASSPVMEVYSYEQYF. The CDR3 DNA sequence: TGTGCCAGCAGCCCCGTTATGGAGGTTTACTCCTACGAGCAGTACTTC.

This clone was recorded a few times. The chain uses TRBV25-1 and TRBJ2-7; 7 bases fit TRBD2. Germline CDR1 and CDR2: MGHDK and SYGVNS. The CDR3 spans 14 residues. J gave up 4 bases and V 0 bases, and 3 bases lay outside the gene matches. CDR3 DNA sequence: TGTGCCAGCAGTGAATACGGGGGAGGGTACGAGCAGTACTTC. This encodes CASSEYGGGYEQYF.

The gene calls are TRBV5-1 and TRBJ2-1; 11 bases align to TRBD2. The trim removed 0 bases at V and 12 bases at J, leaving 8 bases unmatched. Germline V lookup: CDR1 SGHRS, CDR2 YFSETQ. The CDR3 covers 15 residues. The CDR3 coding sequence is TGCGCCAGCAGCTTGGACGGGACTAGCGGATTCAGGCAGTTCTTC. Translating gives CASSLDGTSGFRQFF.

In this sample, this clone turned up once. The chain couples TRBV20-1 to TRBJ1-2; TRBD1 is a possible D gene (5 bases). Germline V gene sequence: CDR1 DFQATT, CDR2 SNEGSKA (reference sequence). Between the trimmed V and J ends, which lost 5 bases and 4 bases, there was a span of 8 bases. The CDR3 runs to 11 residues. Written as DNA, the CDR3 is TGCAGTGCTCAAACAGGCTATGGCTACACCTTC. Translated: CSAQTGYGYTF.

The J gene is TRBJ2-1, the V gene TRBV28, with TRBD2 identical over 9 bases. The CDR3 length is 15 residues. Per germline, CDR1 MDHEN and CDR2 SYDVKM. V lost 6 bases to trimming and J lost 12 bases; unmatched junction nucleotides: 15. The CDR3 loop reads CASSLAGAGFQVQFF. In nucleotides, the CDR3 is TGTGCCAGCAGCTTAGCGGGAGCCGGTTTCCAAGTGCAGTTCTTC.

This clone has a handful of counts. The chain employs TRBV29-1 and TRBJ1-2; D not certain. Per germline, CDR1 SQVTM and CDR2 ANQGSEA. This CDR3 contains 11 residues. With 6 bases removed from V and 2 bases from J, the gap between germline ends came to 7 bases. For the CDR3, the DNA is TGCAGCGTCAGACACAACTATGGCTACACCTTC. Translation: CSVRHNYGYTF.

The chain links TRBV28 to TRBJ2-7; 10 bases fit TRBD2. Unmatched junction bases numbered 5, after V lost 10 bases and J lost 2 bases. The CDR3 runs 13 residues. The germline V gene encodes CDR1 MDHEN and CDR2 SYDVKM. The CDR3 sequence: CATSGTSAYEQYF. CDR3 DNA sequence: TGTGCCACGTCGGGGACTAGCGCCTACGAGCAGTACTTC.

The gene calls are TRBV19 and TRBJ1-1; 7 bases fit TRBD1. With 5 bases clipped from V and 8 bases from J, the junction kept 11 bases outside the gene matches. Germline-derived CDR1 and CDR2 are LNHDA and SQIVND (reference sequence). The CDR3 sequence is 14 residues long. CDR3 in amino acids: CASSVGTESQEAFF. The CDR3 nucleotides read TGTGCCAGTAGTGTCGGGACAGAGAGTCAAGAAGCTTTCTTT.

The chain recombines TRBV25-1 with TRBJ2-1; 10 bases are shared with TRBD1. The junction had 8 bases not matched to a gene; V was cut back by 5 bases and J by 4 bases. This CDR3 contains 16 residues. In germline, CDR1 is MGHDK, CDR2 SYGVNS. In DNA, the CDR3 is TGTGCCAGCAGTAACCGGGACAGGGGAAATTACAATGAGCAGTTCTTC. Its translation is CASSNRDRGNYNEQFF. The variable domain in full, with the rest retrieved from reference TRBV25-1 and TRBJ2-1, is EADIYQTPRYLVIGTGKKITLECSQTMGHDKMYWYQQDPGMELHLIHYSYGVNSTEKGDLSSESTVSRIRTEHFPLTLESARPSHTSQYLCASSNRDRGNYNEQFFGPGTRLTVL.

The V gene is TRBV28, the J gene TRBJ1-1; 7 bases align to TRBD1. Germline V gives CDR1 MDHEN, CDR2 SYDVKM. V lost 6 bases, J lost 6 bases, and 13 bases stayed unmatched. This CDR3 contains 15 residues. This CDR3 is CASSRHRQGTPEAFF. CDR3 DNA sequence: TGTGCCAGCAGCCGTCACCGACAGGGTACCCCTGAAGCTTTCTTT.